Listed below are T cell receptor beta chains from one sample, sequenced in a study of shared clonotypes between healthy human individuals. The repertoire was sequenced with immunoSEQ multiplex PCR; TCRdb's copy has only in-frame clones and lacks some. Among about 2 million clones, approximately 95% were seen once, and the ten largest hold 0.9% to 1.3%. Sequencing was done on a sample of naive CD8+ T cells sorted from blood. The receptor set was obtained from a man younger than 35 in good health. Both conserved end residues are part of each CDR3. The D gene is left open where the match is weak. Where a row states a size, it is once, few, many or the class of an expanded clone; other rows omit it.

clone_size j_call v_call d_call cdr3_aa cdr3_nt
- TRBJ1-2 TRBV30 - CAWSSPSQNYGYTF TGTGCCTGGAGCTCTCCGTCCCAAAACTATGGCTACACCTTC
- TRBJ2-7 TRBV7-9 - CASSWSTSYEQYF TGTGCCAGCAGCTGGAGCACTTCCTACGAGCAGTACTTC
- TRBJ2-3 TRBV11-2 - CASSLDLGSTDTQYF TGTGCCAGCAGCTTAGATCTTGGGAGCACAGATACGCAGTATTTT
- TRBJ1-5 TRBV4-1 - CASSPTRDIGQPQHF TGCGCCAGCAGCCCAACCCGGGACATAGGGCAGCCCCAGCATTTT
- TRBJ2-7 TRBV28 - CASSWLVGAAEQYF TGTGCCAGCAGTTGGCTAGTAGGGGCCGCCGAGCAGTACTTC
- TRBJ2-5 TRBV7-9 TRBD1 CASSLATGARQETQYF TGTGCCAGCAGCTTAGCGACAGGGGCACGTCAAGAGACCCAGTACTTC
- TRBJ2-7 TRBV5-1 - CASSLQRQGSYEQYF TGCGCCAGCAGCTTGCAAAGGCAGGGCTCCTACGAGCAGTACTTC
- TRBJ2-1 TRBV27 TRBD2 CASSLGAGVRNEQFF TGTGCCAGCAGTTTAGGGGCGGGAGTTCGGAATGAGCAGTTCTTC
- TRBJ1-1 TRBV2 - CASSGLRNTEAFF TGTGCCAGCAGTGGCCTGCGGAACACTGAAGCTTTCTTT
- TRBJ2-2 TRBV19 TRBD2 CASSIGLAGRGNTGELFF TGTGCCAGTAGTATCGGGCTAGCGGGGAGGGGCAACACCGGGGAGCTGTTTTTT
once TRBJ1-4 TRBV2 - CASSEGPAENHGKLFF TGTGCCAGCAGTGAAGGTCCAGCAGAGAACCATGGGAAACTGTTTTTT
- TRBJ2-7 TRBV7-7 - CASSTTRVRKYF TGTGCTAGCAGCACAACGAGGGTTAGGAAGTACTTC
- TRBJ2-3 TRBV6-5 - CASSSLGPGSTDTQYF TGTGCCAGCAGTTCTCTTGGTCCCGGGAGCACAGATACGCAGTATTTT
- TRBJ2-7 TRBV9 TRBD1 CASSVSGTGGYEQYF TGTGCCAGCAGCGTATCTGGGACAGGGGGGTACGAGCAGTACTTC
- TRBJ2-2 TRBV10-3 TRBD1 CAISNPGQDTGELFF TGTGCCATCAGTAACCCAGGACAGGACACCGGGGAGCTGTTTTTT
- TRBJ2-7 TRBV7-9 - CASSLSSAYEQYF TGTGCCAGCAGCTTATCTAGCGCCTACGAGCAGTACTTC
- TRBJ1-5 TRBV6-1 TRBD1 CASKRTGDSNQPQHF TGTGCCAGCAAGAGGACAGGGGACAGCAATCAGCCCCAGCATTTT
- TRBJ2-5 TRBV6-6 - CASTRLEAGETQYF TGTGCCAGCACCCGTTTAGAGGCCGGGGAGACCCAGTACTTC
- TRBJ2-7 TRBV6-1 - CASSEPGPASFF TGTGCCAGCAGTGAACCAGGACCGGCTTCCTTCTTC
- TRBJ2-5 TRBV10-1 - CALRWRETQYF TGCGCCCTAAGGTGGCGAGAGACCCAGTACTTC
- TRBJ1-1 TRBV27 - CASWARWSEAFF TGTGCCAGCTGGGCCCGTTGGAGTGAAGCTTTCTTT
- TRBJ2-2 TRBV5-1 TRBD2 CASSLGEGRRELFF TGCGCCAGCAGCTTAGGGGAGGGCCGGCGGGAGCTGTTTTTT
- TRBJ2-7 TRBV25-1 TRBD2 CASVTGTSGLQEQYF TGTGCCAGCGTGACAGGGACTAGCGGGTTACAGGAGCAGTACTTC
- TRBJ2-3 TRBV5-6 - CASSSGTNGDTQYF TGTGCCAGCAGCTCCGGGACAAATGGAGATACGCAGTATTTT
once TRBJ2-7 TRBV10-3 TRBD1 CAISEGTGISYEQYF TGTGCCATCAGTGAGGGGACAGGGATCTCCTACGAGCAGTACTTC
- TRBJ2-1 TRBV7-2 - CATLVGGGAYSEQFF TGTGCCACCCTAGTAGGTGGAGGGGCGTATAGCGAGCAGTTCTTC
- TRBJ2-3 TRBV30 - CAWSVGVIADTQYF TGTGCCTGGAGTGTTGGTGTGATTGCAGATACGCAGTATTTT
- TRBJ2-5 TRBV5-4 TRBD2 CASSLLLAGGGETQYF TGTGCCAGCAGCCTCCTTCTAGCGGGGGGAGGTGAGACCCAGTACTTC
- TRBJ2-5 TRBV27 TRBD2 CASRTGTSEETQYF TGTGCCAGCAGGACCGGGACTAGTGAGGAGACCCAGTACTTC
- TRBJ1-1 TRBV7-9 TRBD1 CASNPPAGQGFAFF TGTGCCAGCAACCCGCCGGCGGGACAGGGATTCGCTTTCTTT
- TRBJ1-3 TRBV19 - CAISPQLFSGNTIYF TGTGCCATCTCCCCACAGCTCTTCTCTGGAAACACCATATATTTT
- TRBJ2-1 TRBV7-9 TRBD2 CASSLITSGIDEQFF TGTGCCAGCAGCTTAATTACTAGCGGTATTGATGAGCAGTTCTTC
- TRBJ2-3 TRBV10-2 - CASSVLARDTQYF TGCGCCAGCAGCGTACTTGCCCGGGATACGCAGTATTTT
- TRBJ2-1 TRBV6-1 TRBD2 CASSAGRGGRYNEQFF TGTGCCAGCAGTGCAGGGCGGGGGGGCCGCTACAATGAGCAGTTCTTC
- TRBJ2-7 TRBV18 - CASSPISADSYEQYF TGTGCCAGCTCACCAATATCAGCAGACTCCTACGAGCAGTACTTC
- TRBJ2-3 TRBV18 - CASSPQIPEGADTQYF TGTGCCAGCTCGCCCCAGATTCCCGAGGGGGCAGATACGCAGTATTTT
- TRBJ2-7 TRBV11-2 TRBD2 CASSLDRWRESQYEQYF TGTGCCAGCAGCTTAGATCGCTGGCGGGAGTCGCAGTACGAGCAGTACTTC
once TRBJ2-1 TRBV9 - CASSVISIPNEQFF TGTGCCAGCAGCGTAATATCAATCCCCAATGAGCAGTTCTTC
- TRBJ2-7 TRBV19 TRBD1 CASSLYLAWDRVNEQYF TGTGCCAGTAGTCTCTATTTAGCCTGGGACAGGGTCAACGAGCAGTACTTC
- TRBJ1-2 TRBV27 TRBD1 CASSLTGGGYTF TGTGCCAGCAGTTTAACAGGGGGAGGCTACACCTTC
- TRBJ1-6 TRBV19 - CASSEGVLNSPLHF TGTGCCAGTAGTGAGGGAGTCCTTAATTCACCCCTCCACTTT
once TRBJ1-5 TRBV19 - CASSIVSGNQPQHF TGTGCCAGTAGTATAGTATCGGGAAATCAGCCCCAGCATTTT
- TRBJ1-2 TRBV19 - CASSWGEAYGYTF TGTGCCAGTAGTTGGGGTGAGGCGTATGGCTACACCTTC
few TRBJ1-2 TRBV30 TRBD1 CAWSQGRGDGYTF TGTGCCTGGAGCCAAGGCAGGGGGGATGGCTACACCTTC
- TRBJ2-1 TRBV11-2 - CASSLDPGGNNEQFF TGTGCCAGCAGCTTAGATCCCGGGGGTAACAATGAGCAGTTCTTC
- TRBJ1-1 TRBV6-5 TRBD1 CASSPTGVEAFF TGTGCCAGCAGTCCTACAGGGGTTGAAGCTTTCTTT
- TRBJ1-4 TRBV2 - CASRGMDEKLFF TGTGCCAGCAGGGGGATGGATGAAAAACTGTTTTTT
- TRBJ2-2 TRBV4-1 - CASSLYTGELFF TGCGCCAGCAGCCTTTACACCGGGGAGCTGTTTTTT
- TRBJ1-2 TRBV7-9 TRBD1 CASTTGFDGYTF TGTGCCAGTACGACAGGGTTTGATGGCTACACCTTC
- TRBJ2-7 TRBV6-5 TRBD1 CASSETGNYEQYF TGTGCCAGCAGTGAGACAGGGAACTACGAGCAGTACTTC